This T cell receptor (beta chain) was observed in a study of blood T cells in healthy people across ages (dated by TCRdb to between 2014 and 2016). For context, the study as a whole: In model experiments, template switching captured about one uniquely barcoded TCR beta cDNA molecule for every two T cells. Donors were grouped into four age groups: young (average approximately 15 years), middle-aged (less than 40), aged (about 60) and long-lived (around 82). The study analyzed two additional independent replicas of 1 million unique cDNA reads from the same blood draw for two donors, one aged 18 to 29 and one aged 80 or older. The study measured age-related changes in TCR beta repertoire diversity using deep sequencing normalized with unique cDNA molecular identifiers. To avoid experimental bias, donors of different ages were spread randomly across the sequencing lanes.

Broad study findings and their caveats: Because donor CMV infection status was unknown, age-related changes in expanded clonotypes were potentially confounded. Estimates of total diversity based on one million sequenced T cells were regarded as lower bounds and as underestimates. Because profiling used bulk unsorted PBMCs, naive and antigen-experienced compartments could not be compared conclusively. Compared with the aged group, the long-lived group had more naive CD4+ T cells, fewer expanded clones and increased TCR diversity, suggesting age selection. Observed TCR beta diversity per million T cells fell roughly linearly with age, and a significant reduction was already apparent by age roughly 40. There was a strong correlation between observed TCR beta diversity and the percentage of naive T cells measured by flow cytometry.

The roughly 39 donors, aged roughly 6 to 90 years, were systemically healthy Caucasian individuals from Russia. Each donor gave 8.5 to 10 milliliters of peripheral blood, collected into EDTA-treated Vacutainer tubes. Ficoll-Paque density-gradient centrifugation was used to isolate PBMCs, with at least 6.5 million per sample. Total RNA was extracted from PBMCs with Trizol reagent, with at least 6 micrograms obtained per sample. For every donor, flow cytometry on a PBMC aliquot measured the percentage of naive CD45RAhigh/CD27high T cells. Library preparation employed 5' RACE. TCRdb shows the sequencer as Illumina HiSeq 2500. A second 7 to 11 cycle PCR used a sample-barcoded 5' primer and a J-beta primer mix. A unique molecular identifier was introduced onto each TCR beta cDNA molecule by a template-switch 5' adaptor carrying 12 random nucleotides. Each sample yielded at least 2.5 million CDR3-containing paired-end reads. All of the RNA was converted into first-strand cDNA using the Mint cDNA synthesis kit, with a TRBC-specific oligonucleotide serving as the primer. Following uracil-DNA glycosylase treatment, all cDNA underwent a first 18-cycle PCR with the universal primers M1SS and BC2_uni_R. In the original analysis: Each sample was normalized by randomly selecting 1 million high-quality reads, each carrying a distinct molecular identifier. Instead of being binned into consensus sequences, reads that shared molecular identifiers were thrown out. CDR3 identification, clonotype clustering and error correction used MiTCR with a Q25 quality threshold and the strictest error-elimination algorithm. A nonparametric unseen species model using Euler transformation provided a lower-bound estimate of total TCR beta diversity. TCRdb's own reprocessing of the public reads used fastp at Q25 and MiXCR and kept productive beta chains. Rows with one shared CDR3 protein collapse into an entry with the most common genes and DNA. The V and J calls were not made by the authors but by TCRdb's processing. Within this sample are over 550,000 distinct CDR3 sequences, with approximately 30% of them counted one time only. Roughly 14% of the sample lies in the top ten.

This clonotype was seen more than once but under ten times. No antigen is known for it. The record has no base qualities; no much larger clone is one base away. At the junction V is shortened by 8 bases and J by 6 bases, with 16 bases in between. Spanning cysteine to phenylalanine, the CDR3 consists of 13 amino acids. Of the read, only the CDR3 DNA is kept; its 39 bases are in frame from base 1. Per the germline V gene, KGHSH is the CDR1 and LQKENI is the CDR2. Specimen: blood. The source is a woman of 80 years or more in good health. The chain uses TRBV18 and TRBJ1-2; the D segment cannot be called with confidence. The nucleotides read TGTGCCAGCCGGGAAGCGGCCAGCCATGGCTACACCTTC. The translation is CASREAASHGYTF.